This entry lists 10 T cell receptor beta chains sequenced from one sample in a study of cytomegalovirus exposure and HLA in healthy donors. Assay used: immunoSEQ multiplex PCR; TCRdb lists only in-frame clones, some missing. The table lists 200,000 to 250,000 clones, roughly 83% of them singletons. The sequenced sample was PBMCs. The receptor set was obtained from a woman in her twenties or thirties in good health and CMV-seropositive.

V is TRBV28 and J is TRBJ2-1, with unresolved D. The V gene lost 1 base and the J gene lost 4 bases, with 14 bases spanning the gap. This CDR3 has 16 amino acids. CDR1 is MDHEN, CDR2 SYDVKM, per germline. The CDR3 DNA sequence: TGTGCCAGCAGTTTATACCCTCGTCGATCATACAATGAGCAGTTCTTC. Encoded protein: CASSLYPRRSYNEQFF. The whole variable domain, remainder taken from reference TRBV28 and TRBJ2-1, is DVKVTQSSRYLVKRTGEKVFLECVQDMDHENMFWYRQDPGLGLRLIYFSYDVKMKEKGDIPEGYSVSREKKERFSLILESASTNQTSMYLCASSLYPRRSYNEQFFGPGTRLTVL.

The V and J genes are TRBV4-1 and TRBJ1-2; D gene uncertain. CDR1 is MGHRA, CDR2 YSYEKL, per germline. The CDR3 contains 14 residues. Trimming removed 2 bases at V and 6 bases at J, with 13 bases between. CDR3 DNA sequence: TGCGCCAGCAGCCAACGCCAATTTGCGGATGGCTACACCTTC. Amino acid sequence: CASSQRQFADGYTF.

This rearrangement joins TRBV9 to TRBJ2-7; D is tentatively TRBD1 or TRBD2 (5 bases each). The CDR3 covers 16 residues. V dropped 3 bases and J dropped 0 bases, with 16 bases sitting between them. The germline CDR1 and CDR2 sequences are SGDLS and YYNGEE. Here the CDR3 DNA reads TGTGCCAGCAGCGCCTATGGGAGACAGAGCTCCTACGAGCAGTACTTC. Its translation is CASSAYGRQSSYEQYF.

V and J are TRBV11-2 and TRBJ2-3; no definite D call. The CDR3 totals 14 residues. The ends were cut back, 2 bases at V and 0 bases at J, with 6 bases in the middle. Germline V lookup: CDR1 SGHAT, CDR2 FQNNGV. CDR3 coding DNA: TGTGCCAGCAGCTTAAGGCTTAGCACAGATACGCAGTATTTT. Its protein product is CASSLRLSTDTQYF.

The V and J genes are TRBV11-2 and TRBJ2-5; no clear D gene. V lost 0 bases, J lost 2 bases, and 10 bases lay in between. The germline CDR1 and CDR2 sequences are SGHAT and FQNNGV. The CDR3 is 15 residues long. DNA of the CDR3: TGTGCCAGCAGCTTAGATCTGGCAGCGCAAGAGACCCAGTACTTC. Residues: CASSLDLAAQETQYF. The variable domain in full, completed from reference TRBV11-2 and TRBJ2-5, reads EAGVAQSPRYKIIEKRQSVAFWCNPISGHATLYWYQQILGQGPKLLIQFQNNGVVDDSQLPKDRFSAERLKGVDSTLKIQPAKLEDSAVYLCASSLDLAAQETQYFGPGTRLLVL.

This sequence joins TRBV30 and TRBJ1-2; 7 bases fit TRBD1. V shed 8 bases and J 1 base; nucleotides not matched to a gene: 4. CDR3 size: 12 residues. The V gene's germline CDR1 is GTSNPN and CDR2 SVGIG (reference sequence). The CDR3 DNA is TGTGCCCAGGGGGGGTATAACTATGGCTACACCTTC. It translates to CAQGGYNYGYTF.

This chain joins TRBV12-5 and TRBJ1-1; maybe TRBD1 (6 bases). The CDR3 contains 13 residues. Germline values: CDR1 LGHNT, CDR2 FRNRAP. Trimming cost V 4 bases and J 2 bases, with 8 bases left between them. Here the CDR3 reads CASGWTANTEAFF. CDR3 DNA: TGTGCTAGTGGTTGGACAGCCAACACTGAAGCTTTCTTT.

V usage is TRBV4-1 and J usage is TRBJ1-2, with 11 bases that match TRBD1. The V segment lost 5 bases and the J segment 8 bases; nucleotides outside the gene matches: 10. There are 15 residues in the CDR3. Per the germline V gene, CDR1 is MGHRA and CDR2 is YSYEKL. The CDR3 bases are TGCGCCAGCAGCGCCCGTGCCGGGACAGGGGGAGGCTACACCTTC. Encoded protein: CASSARAGTGGGYTF.

The rearrangement links TRBV7-6 to TRBJ2-1; D call uncertain. V was cut by 1 base and J by 0 bases, with 7 bases left in between. In germline, CDR1 is SGHVS, CDR2 FNYEAQ. This CDR3 spans 15 amino acids. DNA of the CDR3: TGTGCCAGCAGCTTAGAACCCTACTCCTACAATGAGCAGTTCTTC. Translated, it gives CASSLEPYSYNEQFF.

The chain uses TRBV10-3 and TRBJ1-2, with 9 bases lining up with TRBD1. Germline CDR1 is ENHRY and CDR2 is SYGVKD. CDR3 size: 13 residues. After removal of 7 bases from V and 8 bases from J, the junction contained 8 bases not matched to a gene. This CDR3 is CAINRDRAAGYTF. DNA for the CDR3: TGTGCCATCAACCGGGACAGGGCCGCCGGCTACACCTTC.